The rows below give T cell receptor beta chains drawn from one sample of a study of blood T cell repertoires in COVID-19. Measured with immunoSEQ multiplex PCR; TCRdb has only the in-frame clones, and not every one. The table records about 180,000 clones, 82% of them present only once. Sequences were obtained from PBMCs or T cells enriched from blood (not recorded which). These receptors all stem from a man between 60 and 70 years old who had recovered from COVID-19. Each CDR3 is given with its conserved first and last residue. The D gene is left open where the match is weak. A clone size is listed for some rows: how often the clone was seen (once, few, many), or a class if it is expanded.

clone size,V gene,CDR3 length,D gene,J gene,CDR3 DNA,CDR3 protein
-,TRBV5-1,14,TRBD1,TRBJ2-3,TGCGCCAGCCGACAGGGGATTAGCACAGATACGCAGTATTTT,CASRQGISTDTQYF
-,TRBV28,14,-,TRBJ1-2,TGTGCCAGCAGTTTCTCCGGGACTGGAGATGGCTACACCTTC,CASSFSGTGDGYTF
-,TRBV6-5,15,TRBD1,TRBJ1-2,TGTGCCAGCAGTTACTCGTCAGGGGGCTTATCTGGCTACACCTTC,CASSYSSGGLSGYTF
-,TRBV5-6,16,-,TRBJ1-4,TGTGCCAGCAGCTTGGGGGGGCTTGCAACTAATGAAAAACTGTTTTTT,CASSLGGLATNEKLFF
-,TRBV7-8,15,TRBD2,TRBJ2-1,TGTGCCAGCAGCTTAGGACTAGCGGGGGGGAATGAGCAGTTCTTC,CASSLGLAGGNEQFF
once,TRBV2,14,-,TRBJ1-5,TGTGCCAGCAGAGGACTTAATAGCAATCAGCCCCAGCATTTT,CASRGLNSNQPQHF
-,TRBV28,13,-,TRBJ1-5,TGTGCCAGCAGGGGAAGGGAGGCTCAGCCCCAGCATTTT,CASRGREAQPQHF
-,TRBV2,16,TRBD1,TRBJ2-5,TGTGCCAGCAGAGACTTCCGGGACAGGGTAGGGGAGACCCAGTACTTC,CASRDFRDRVGETQYF
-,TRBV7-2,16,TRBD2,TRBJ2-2,TGTGCCAGCAGCTTTGATAGCGGGGGACCAACCGGGGAGCTGTTTTTT,CASSFDSGGPTGELFF
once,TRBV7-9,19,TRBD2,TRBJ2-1,TGTGCCAGCAGCTTATTGATTAGTGTAGGGACTAGCGGATACAATGAGCAGTTCTTC,CASSLLISVGTSGYNEQFF
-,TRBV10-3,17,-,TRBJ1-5,TGTGCCATCAGTGAGTCGGGGGGGGACTCCAGCAATCAGCCCCAGCATTTT,CAISESGGDSSNQPQHF
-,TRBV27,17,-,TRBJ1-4,TGTGCCAGCAGTCCTCGGCTTGGAGGGTCAACTAATGAAAAACTGTTTTTT,CASSPRLGGSTNEKLFF
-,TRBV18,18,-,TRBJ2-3,TGTGCCAGCTCACCACTAAATTTGTTCGGAGGGAACACAGATACGCAGTATTTT,CASSPLNLFGGNTDTQYF
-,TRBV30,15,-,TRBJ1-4,TGTGCCTGGACTCCGGCCAGGGGCGGTAGGGAAAAACTGTTTTTT,CAWTPARGGREKLFF
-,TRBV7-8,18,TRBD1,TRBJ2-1,TGTGCCAGCAGCTTTCGTCCCGGGACAGGGGGCGTATACAATGAGCAGTTCTTC,CASSFRPGTGGVYNEQFF
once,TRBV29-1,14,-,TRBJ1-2,TGCAGCGTGATCACCCAGGGTTCGAACTATGGCTACACCTTC,CSVITQGSNYGYTF
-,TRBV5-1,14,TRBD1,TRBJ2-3,TGCGCCAGCACGACAGGGGGCTTAACAGATACGCAGTATTTT,CASTTGGLTDTQYF
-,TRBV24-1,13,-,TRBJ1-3,TGTGCCACCAGTGATCCCCTTGGAAACACCATATATTTT,CATSDPLGNTIYF
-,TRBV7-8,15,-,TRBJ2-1,TGTGCCAGCAGCTTAGCGGGGGGGCTCTACAATGAGCAGTTCTTC,CASSLAGGLYNEQFF
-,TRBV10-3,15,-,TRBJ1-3,TGTGCCATCAGTGATATGGGACTAGCTGGAAACACCATATATTTT,CAISDMGLAGNTIYF
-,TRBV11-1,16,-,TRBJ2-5,TGTGCCAGCAGCTTAGCCCGCCAGGGCGGTTGGGAGACCCAGTACTTC,CASSLARQGGWETQYF
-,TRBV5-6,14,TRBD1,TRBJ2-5,TGTGCCAGCAGCCGAACAGGGGATGCAGAGACCCAGTACTTC,CASSRTGDAETQYF
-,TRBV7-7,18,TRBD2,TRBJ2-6,TGTGCCAGCAGCAAGGGACTAGCGGGGGCTGGAGGGGCCAACGTCCTGACTTTC,CASSKGLAGAGGANVLTF
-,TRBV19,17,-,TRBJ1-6,TGTGCCAGTAGTATAGATTCAGGACTCGGCGGGAATTCACCCCTCCACTTT,CASSIDSGLGGNSPLHF
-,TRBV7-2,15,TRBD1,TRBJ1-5,TGTGCCAGCAGCTTGGGGACAGGTTTTCATCAGCCCCAGCATTTT,CASSLGTGFHQPQHF
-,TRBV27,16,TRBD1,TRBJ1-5,TGTGCCAGCAGAGGACAGGGGGGAAGAGGCAATCAGCCCCAGCATTTT,CASRGQGGRGNQPQHF
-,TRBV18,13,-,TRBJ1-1,TGTGCCAGCTCACCCCAGGCTGACACTGAAGCTTTCTTT,CASSPQADTEAFF
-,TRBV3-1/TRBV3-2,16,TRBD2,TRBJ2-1,TGTGCCAGCAGCCAAGCCGCGGGGGGATTCTACAATGAGCAGTTCTTC,CASSQAAGGFYNEQFF
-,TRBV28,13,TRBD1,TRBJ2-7,TGTGCCAGCAGTTTGGGACAGAGAATCGGGCAGTACTTC,CASSLGQRIGQYF
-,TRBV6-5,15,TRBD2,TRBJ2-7,TGTGCCAGCACCAAAGGGGAGGGCGGGACCTACGAGCAGTACTTC,CASTKGEGGTYEQYF
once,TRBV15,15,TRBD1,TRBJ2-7,TGTGCCACCAGCCTAAACAGGGGATCCACCTACGAGCAGTACTTC,CATSLNRGSTYEQYF
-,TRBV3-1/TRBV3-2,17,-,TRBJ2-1,TGTGCCAGCAGCCAAGATACTCGGAGGAGCTCCTACAATGAGCAGTTCTTC,CASSQDTRRSSYNEQFF
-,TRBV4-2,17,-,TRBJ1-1,TGTGCCAGCAGCCGAAGCCGGGACTTACTAAAGAACACTGAAGCTTTCTTT,CASSRSRDLLKNTEAFF
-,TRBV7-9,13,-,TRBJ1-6,TGTGCCAGCACCGCAGAGAGGGATTCACCCCTCCACTTT,CASTAERDSPLHF
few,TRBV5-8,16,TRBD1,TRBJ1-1,TGTGCCAGCAGCTTGGAGACAGGGCTCATGAACACTGAAGCTTTCTTT,CASSLETGLMNTEAFF
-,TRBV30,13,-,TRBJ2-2,TGTGCCTGGAGAGAAACAGGGTTCGGGGAGCTGTTTTTT,CAWRETGFGELFF
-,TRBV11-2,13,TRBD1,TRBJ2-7,TGTGCCAGCAGCTCTGGACAGGTCTACGAGCAGTACTTC,CASSSGQVYEQYF
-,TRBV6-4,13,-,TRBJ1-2,TGTGCCAGCAGTAGTCGGGGATCTTTTGGCTACACCTTC,CASSSRGSFGYTF
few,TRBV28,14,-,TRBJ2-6,TGTGCCAGCACTCTCAGCTCTGGGGCCAACGTCCTGACTTTC,CASTLSSGANVLTF
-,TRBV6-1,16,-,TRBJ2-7,TGTGCCAGCAGTGCACCAAAGGGGACACCTCATTACGAGCAGTACTTC,CASSAPKGTPHYEQYF
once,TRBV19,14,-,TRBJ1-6,TGTGCCAGTAGTATAGGACAGGCGGATTCACCCCTCCACTTT,CASSIGQADSPLHF
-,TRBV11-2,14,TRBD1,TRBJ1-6,TGTGCCAGCAGCTTGACCGGGACAGCATCACCCCTCCACTTT,CASSLTGTASPLHF